This T cell receptor (beta chain) is from a study of cytomegalovirus exposure and HLA in healthy donors. For the study at large: The 666 first-cohort repertoires shared a platform with the 130 or so validation repertoires, as reported in a later analysis.

V lost 3 bases, J lost 4 bases, and 8 bases lay in between. The CDR3 has 13 amino acids. Germline lookup yields CDR1 SGHVS and CDR2 FQNEAQ. This clone has only one observation. As yet, its antigen is unknown. TCRdb's copy holds only in-frame clones and misses some; the assay was immunoSEQ multiplex PCR. This table has under 130,000 clones, more than 85% appearing once. The study, taken as a whole, reports: Confirmation in vitro established that three CMV-associated chains were specific for CMV antigens.

The TCR comes from a woman aged 18-35 years in good health and CMV-seropositive. J is TRBJ2-3 and V is TRBV7-8; the D gene is possibly TRBD1 (6 bases). Sequencing was carried out using PBMCs. The CDR3 region has the DNA TGTGCCAGCAGCTTTGCAGGGGCAGATACGCAGTATTTT. Residues: CASSFAGADTQYF.